Shown below are 21 T cell receptor beta chains from a single sample sequenced in a study of PD-L1 blockade in urothelial cancer. Generated by immunoSEQ multiplex PCR, the TCRdb table keeps only in-frame clones and is missing some. The sample carries roughly 77,000 clones, 84% recorded once. Noted time point: pretreatment peripheral blood. The source was PBMCs, collected around atezolizumab (anti-PD-L1) treatment. The receptors come from a woman aged 70 to 79 with urothelial cancer.

This chain joins TRBV5-1 and TRBJ2-5; 8 bases are a match to TRBD2. The CDR3 is 15 amino acids. V shed 0 bases and J 6 bases; nucleotides not matched to a gene: 7. Germline-derived CDR1 and CDR2 are SGHRS and YFSETQ. The CDR3 is CASSLAGTRDKTQYF. As DNA, the CDR3 is TGCGCCAGCAGCTTGGCCGGGACTAGGGACAAGACCCAGTACTTC.

This clone was detected once. This chain uses TRBV12-5 with TRBJ1-2; tentative D call: TRBD1 (5 bases). This CDR3 has 17 amino acids. In germline, CDR1 is LGHNT, CDR2 FRNRAP. Trimming pared 4 bases from V and 4 bases from J, leaving 22 bases between. The CDR3 loop reads CASGSWGWDSNFYGYTF. CDR3 DNA: TGTGCTAGTGGTTCTTGGGGTTGGGACTCTAACTTCTATGGCTACACCTTC.

The gene calls are TRBV4-2 and TRBJ2-3; tentative D call: TRBD2 (7 bases). V lost 3 bases and J lost 6, with 19 bases in between. CDR1 is LGHNA, CDR2 YNFKEQ, per germline. The CDR3 covers 16 residues. CDR3 protein: CASSHTRGGAGDTQYF. The CDR3 DNA reads as TGTGCCAGCAGCCACACGAGAGGGGGGGCTGGGGATACGCAGTATTTT.

This chain connects TRBV9 to TRBJ2-1; maybe TRBD2 (6 bases). The CDR3 runs 13 residues. Between the trimmed V and J ends, which lost 4 bases and 10 bases, there was a span of 15 bases. Germline CDR1 SGDLS, CDR2 YYNGEE. Here the CDR3 DNA reads TGTGCCAGCAGCCCTGGGACTCTCAGGGAGCAGTTCTTC. Translated: CASSPGTLREQFF.

This clone was recorded once. The chain joins TRBV2 to TRBJ2-7; tentative D call: TRBD1 (6 bases). The ends were cut back, 5 bases at V and 3 bases at J, with 20 bases in the middle. There are 16 residues in the CDR3. Germline CDR1 reads SNHLY; CDR2 reads FYNNEI. The CDR3 is CASSPSLGGWDYEQYF. The CDR3 bases are TGTGCCAGCAGTCCCTCCCTTGGGGGCTGGGACTACGAGCAGTACTTC. The variable domain in full, completed from reference TRBV2 and TRBJ2-7, reads EPEVTQTPSHQVTQMGQEVILRCVPISNHLYFYWYRQILGQKVEFLVSFYNNEISEKSEIFDDQFSVERPDGSNFTLKIRSTKLEDSAMYFCASSPSLGGWDYEQYFGPGTRLTVT.

The V and J genes are TRBV6-1 and TRBJ2-2; no definite D call. V was trimmed by 5 bases and J by 0 bases, leaving 10 bases between them. The CDR3 spans 15 residues. Germline-derived CDR1 and CDR2 are MNHNS and SASEGT. The CDR3, as DNA: TGTGCCAGCAGTTGGAGCGACGCGAACACCGGGGAGCTGTTTTTT. Protein product: CASSWSDANTGELFF.

The chain carries TRBV7-2 and TRBJ1-1, with D maybe TRBD1 (5 bases). CDR3 length: 13 amino acids. The germline V gene encodes CDR1 SGHTA and CDR2 FQGNSA. The V and J ends lost 4 bases and 4 bases respectively, with 10 bases between them. CDR3 residues: CASSSATVTEAFF. DNA of the CDR3: TGTGCCAGCAGCTCCGCGACAGTCACTGAAGCTTTCTTT.

The chain recombines TRBV6-1 with TRBJ2-7; a weak D match, TRBD1 (6 bases). The ends were cut back, 3 bases at V and 7 bases at J, with 19 bases in the middle. The germline gives CDR1 MNHNS, CDR2 SASEGT. The length of the CDR3 is 15 residues. The CDR3 protein is CASSERLGQGKEQYF. CDR3 in DNA: TGTGCCAGCAGTGAGCGGTTGGGGCAGGGGAAAGAGCAGTACTTC.

This chain joins TRBV28 and TRBJ1-2; perhaps TRBD1 as D (5 bases). V was cut by 4 bases and J by 10 bases, with 13 bases left in between. The CDR3 runs to 12 residues. Germline CDR1 MDHEN, CDR2 SYDVKM. CDR3 amino acids: CASSWGRKTYTF. CDR3 DNA sequence: TGTGCCAGCAGTTGGGGGAGGAAGACCTACACCTTC.

This chain uses TRBV6-1 with TRBJ1-6, with a possible D match to TRBD1 (5 bases). CDR3 length: 14 residues. Trimming took off 5 bases at V and 6 bases at J, with 11 bases between the two ends. Germline V gene data show CDR1 as MNHNS and CDR2 as SASEGT. CDR3 bases: TGTGCCAGCAGTAGAGACAGCCTTAATTCACCCCTCCACTTT. Residues: CASSRDSLNSPLHF.

This clone has just a few counts. The V call is TRBV10-1, the J call TRBJ2-3; maybe TRBD2 (6 bases). The CDR3 length is 11 residues. Per germline, CDR1 WNHNN and CDR2 SYGVQD (reference sequence). In DNA, the CDR3 is TGCGCTTCGGGGGTGGCAGATACGCAGTATTTT. Residues: CASGVADTQYF.

The chain carries TRBV5-1 and TRBJ2-2; D is ambiguous. The CDR3 consists of 13 residues. The V end was cut by 1 base, the J end by 4 bases, with 5 bases between. Germline-derived CDR1 and CDR2 are SGHRS and YFSETQ. CDR3 nucleotide sequence: TGCGCCAGCAGCTTGCATCCCACCGGGGAGCTGTTTTTT. Amino acids: CASSLHPTGELFF.

Only one count was recorded for this clone. The gene calls are TRBV18 and TRBJ2-1; 7 positions agree with TRBD2. CDR1 is KGHSH, CDR2 LQKENI, per germline. The length of the CDR3 is 16 residues. V was pared by 3 bases and J by 3 bases, with 8 bases of the junction left unmatched. The CDR3 here is CASSPRAGVIYNEQFF. The CDR3 DNA follows: TGTGCCAGCTCACCGCGGGCGGGGGTCATCTACAATGAGCAGTTCTTC.

This chain joins TRBV27 and TRBJ1-3; D unclear. Germline CDR1 reads MNHEY; CDR2 reads SMNVEV (reference sequence). With 6 bases removed from V and 0 bases from J, the gap between germline ends came to 9 bases. CDR3 size: 14 residues. The CDR3 protein is CASSPTSSGNTIYF. The CDR3 DNA reads TGTGCCAGCAGCCCAACAAGCTCTGGAAACACCATATATTTT.

This sequence joins TRBV6-1 and TRBJ1-5; D not resolved. The CDR3 is 15 amino acids. The germline gives CDR1 MNHNS, CDR2 SASEGT. V dropped 4 bases and J dropped 0 bases, with 10 bases sitting between them. The CDR3 here is CASSAMTGSNQPQHF. The CDR3 nucleotides are TGTGCCAGCAGTGCCATGACGGGTAGCAATCAGCCCCAGCATTTT.

This chain uses TRBV5-4 with TRBJ2-1; 7 bases are a match to TRBD2. With V trimmed by 1 base and J by 9 bases, 7 bases remained unmatched. From germline, CDR1 is SGHNT and CDR2 YYREEE (reference sequence). The CDR3 runs 14 residues. The chain's CDR3 is CASSLSSAGVEQFF. CDR3 bases: TGTGCCAGCAGCTTGTCGTCGGCGGGGGTTGAGCAGTTCTTC.

This chain joins TRBV6-1 and TRBJ1-1; D gene uncertain. The CDR3 spans 13 residues. Looked up from germline, CDR1 is MNHNS and CDR2 is SASEGT. Between the trimmed V and J ends, which lost 4 bases and 3 bases, there was a span of 9 bases. CDR3 region: CASSVGLHTEAFF. CDR3 bases: TGTGCCAGCAGTGTCGGACTGCACACTGAAGCTTTCTTT.

This clone was seen a handful of times. The V call is TRBV7-9, the J call TRBJ1-2; 12 bases line up with TRBD1. The V and J ends lost 2 bases and 3 bases, in that order; junction bases with no gene match: 4. Germline CDR1 and CDR2: SEHNR and FQNEAQ (reference sequence). CDR3 length equals 16 residues. CDR3 bases: TGTGCCAGCAGCTTAAGGGGACAGGGGGCGGACTATGGCTACACCTTC. Encoded protein: CASSLRGQGADYGYTF.

The rearrangement uses TRBV5-1 and TRBJ2-2; 15 positions match TRBD2. J gave up 7 bases and V 4 bases, and 5 bases lay outside the gene matches. The CDR3 is 16 residues long. Germline-derived CDR1 and CDR2 are SGHRS and YFSETQ. Written as DNA, the CDR3 is TGCGCCAGCAGCCGGACTAGCGGGGGGGCCGGCGGGGAGCTGTTTTTT. This translates into CASSRTSGGAGGELFF. Together with reference TRBV5-1 and TRBJ2-2, the CDR3 gives the full variable domain: KAGVTQTPRYLIKTRGQQVTLSCSPISGHRSVSWYQQTPGQGLQFLFEYFSETQRNKGNFPGRFSGRQFSNSRSEMNVSTLELGDSALYLCASSRTSGGAGGELFFGEGSRLTVL.

The J gene is TRBJ2-1, the V gene TRBV6-5, with 9 bases matching TRBD2. Germline assignment: CDR1 MNHEY and CDR2 SVGAGI. This CDR3 region has 15 residues. V lost 3 bases to trimming and J lost 10 bases; unmatched junction nucleotides: 10. CDR3 nucleotide sequence: TGTGCCAGCAGTTATTATAGCGGGAGTTCGGGGGAGCAGTTCTTC. Its translation: CASSYYSGSSGEQFF.

In this sample, this clone turned up once. The chain uses TRBV5-1 and TRBJ2-2; 8 positions agree with TRBD1. J was trimmed by 3 bases and V by 0 bases; bases with no gene match: 4. This CDR3 has 16 amino acids. CDR1 and CDR2 from the germline V gene are SGHRS and YFSETQ. CDR3 DNA: TGCGCCAGCAGCTTGGGACAGGGGATGGACACCGGGGAGCTGTTTTTT. Encoded protein: CASSLGQGMDTGELFF.